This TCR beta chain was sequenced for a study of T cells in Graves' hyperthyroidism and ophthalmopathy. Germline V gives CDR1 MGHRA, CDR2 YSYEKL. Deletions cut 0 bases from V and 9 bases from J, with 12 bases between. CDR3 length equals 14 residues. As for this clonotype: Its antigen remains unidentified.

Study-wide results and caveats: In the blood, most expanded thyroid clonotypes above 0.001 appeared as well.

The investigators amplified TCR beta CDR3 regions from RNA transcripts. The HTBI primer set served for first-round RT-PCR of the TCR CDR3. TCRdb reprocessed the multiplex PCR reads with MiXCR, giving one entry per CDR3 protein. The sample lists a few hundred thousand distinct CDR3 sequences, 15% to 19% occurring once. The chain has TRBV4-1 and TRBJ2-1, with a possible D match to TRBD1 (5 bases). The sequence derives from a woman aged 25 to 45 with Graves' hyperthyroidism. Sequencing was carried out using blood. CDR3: CASSQDQSRAEQFF. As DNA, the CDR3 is TGCGCCAGCAGCCAAGATCAGTCCAGGGCTGAGCAGTTCTTC.